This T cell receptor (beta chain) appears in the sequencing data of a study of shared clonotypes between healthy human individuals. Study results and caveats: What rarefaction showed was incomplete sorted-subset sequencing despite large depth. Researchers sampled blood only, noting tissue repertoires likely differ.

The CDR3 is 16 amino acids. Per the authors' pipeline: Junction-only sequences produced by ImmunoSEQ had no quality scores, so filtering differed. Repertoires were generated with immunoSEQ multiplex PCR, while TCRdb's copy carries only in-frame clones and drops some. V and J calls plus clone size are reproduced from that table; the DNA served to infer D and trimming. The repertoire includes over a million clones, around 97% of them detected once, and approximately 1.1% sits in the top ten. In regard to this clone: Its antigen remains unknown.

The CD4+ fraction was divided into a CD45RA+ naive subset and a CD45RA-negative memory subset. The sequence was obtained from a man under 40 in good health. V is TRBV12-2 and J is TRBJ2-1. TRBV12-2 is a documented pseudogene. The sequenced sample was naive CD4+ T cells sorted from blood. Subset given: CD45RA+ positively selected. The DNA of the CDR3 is TGTGCAAGTCGCCCTGGAGGCAGGGTGGTGTTGGATGAGCAGTTCTTC. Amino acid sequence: CASRPGGRVVLDEQFF.